This T cell receptor (beta chain) was sequenced in a study of CD4 T cells in relation to SARS-CoV-2 and coronaviruses (dated by TCRdb to the early 2020s). Context from the whole study: HLA restriction was mapped for shared crossreactive spike epitopes using patient-derived lymphoblastoid cell lines. At the level of individual TCR clonotypes, the study evaluated whether memory CD4+ T cells crossreact between the spike proteins of SARS-CoV-2 and those of common cold coronaviruses. Samples from a few pre-COVID donors and the naive versus memory experiments were sequenced with the Adaptive Biotechnologies TCR-sequencing kit; other data were Illumina-based. A different TCR-beta assay, based on Illumina, was used to sequence expansion assays from other donors in the study.

CD4+ T cells from unexposed donors were collected before the COVID-19 pandemic (2011-2018). To separate naive from memory CD4+ T cells, cryopreserved PBMCs first underwent CD4 enrichment and then EasySep naive CD4+ T cell enrichment. Leukapheresis product for the unexposed donors was purchased commercially. PBMCs were isolated from leukapheresis product or whole blood by Ficoll-Paque PLUS gradient centrifugation. PBMCs were either cryopreserved at -140 degrees C or used fresh in the expansion assay. The QIAamp Micro DNA Kit was used to extract genomic DNA from the CD4+ T cells. The investigation overall reported the following: Naive versus memory sequencing indicated the assay detects memory recall responses rather than primary responses primed during culture. Since the crossreactivity analysis centred on spike protein, crossreactivity against other viral proteins was not assessed. Roughly 64% of donors had memory CD4+ clonotypes that crossrecognized SARS-CoV-2 and at least one common cold coronavirus spike. Crossreactive clones showed significantly weaker SARS-CoV-2-driven expansion than monoreactive clones, consistent with antigenic imprinting. Pre-pandemic and post-infection samples were not both contributed by any donor, so tracing of the source of pre-existing responses was limited. Small numbers of patients and of tested TCRs limited the study.

DNA from uncultured naive and memory CD4+ T cells underwent immunoSEQ TCR-beta sequencing at deep resolution. As for how the authors treated the data: During preprocessing, nonproductive sequences were removed, as were CDR3s that did not start with C, did not end with F or W, or were shorter than 7 amino acids. Cultured and uncultured naive and memory CD4+ repertoires were searched for previously identified spike- and CEF-reactive CDR3s. CDR3 homology was quantified as pairwise Levenshtein distance, calculated with the stringdist R package after three terminal residues were trimmed from each end. TCRdb took this table from immuneACCESS and kept in-frame rearrangements with V and J called. Such tables lack part of the clones; where checked against another copy, unresolved V genes explain under half of the gap, and the rest is unexplained. V and J calls and clone size are copied from that table; D and trimming were computed from the DNA. The sample table contains about 65,000 clones; only one count was recorded for 85% to 90% of them. The top ten clones comprise about 1.6% of the sample.

CDR1 and CDR2 (SGHRS, YFSETQ) derive from the germline V gene. From its cysteine to its phenylalanine, the CDR3 spans 13 amino acids. Only CDR3 DNA remains: 39 bases, in frame from the first base. Deletion took 5 bases off V and 0 bases off J, with a span of 9 bases between the germline ends. On this clone: The antigen it recognizes is unknown. Base qualities are not recorded, but no much larger clone differs from it by a single base.

The clonotype was recovered from a human donor in good health. The sequenced sample was memory CD4+ T cells from PBMCs. Taken with the paper, the label for cell subset or site translates to: memory (non-naive) CD4+ T cells. Recombination joined TRBV5-1 with TRBJ2-7, with the D gene uncertain. The DNA is as follows: TGCGCCAGCAGGCTTACAGACTCCTACGAGCAGTACTTC. Translated, this gives CASRLTDSYEQYF.